Listed here are 23 T cell receptor beta chains from one sample, sequenced in a study of blood T cell repertoires in COVID-19. Clones were read by immunoSEQ multiplex PCR, and TCRdb kept only the in-frame ones, dropping some. This table holds under 80,000 clones, approximately 92% found once. Source material: peripheral blood. These receptor sequences come from a human donor in a cohort sampled during active COVID-19.

The CDR3 sequence is CASSPGVAANQPQHF. The CDR3 nucleotides read TGTGCCAGCAGCCCAGGGGTAGCAGCCAATCAGCCCCAGCATTTT. The rearrangement links TRBV7-2 to TRBJ1-5, with a tentative D call TRBD1 (6 bases). Germline CDR1 is SGHTA and CDR2 is FQGNSA. The CDR3 loop spans 15 amino acids. Trimming shortened V by 5 bases and J by 3 bases, and 14 bases separated the two germline ends.

This chain joins TRBV5-1 and TRBJ1-5; 8 bases match TRBD1. The CDR3 extends over 15 amino acids. Per germline, CDR1 SGHRS and CDR2 YFSETQ. Trimming removed 2 bases from V and 6 bases from J; junction bases left unmatched: 7. The CDR3 sequence: CASSLTGTGFQPQHF. For the CDR3, the DNA is TGCGCCAGCAGCTTAACCGGGACAGGCTTTCAGCCCCAGCATTTT.

The chain couples TRBV2 to TRBJ2-7, with unresolved D. In germline, CDR1 is SNHLY, CDR2 FYNNEI. CDR3 length equals 14 residues. V lost 2 bases, J lost 1 base, and 9 bases lay in between. CDR3 in amino acids: CASSELASSYEQYF. CDR3 coding DNA: TGTGCCAGCAGTGAACTCGCGTCATCCTACGAGCAGTACTTC.

J is TRBJ2-5 and V is TRBV2; D unclear. Germline lookup yields CDR1 SNHLY and CDR2 FYNNEI. This CDR3 region has 11 residues. Trimming stripped 7 bases from V and 5 bases from J, with 8 bases between. The CDR3 spells CASNWLETQYF. The CDR3, as DNA: TGTGCCAGCAATTGGCTGGAGACCCAGTACTTC.

The chain combines TRBV9 with TRBJ1-6; 8 bases are a match to TRBD1. The V gene's germline CDR1 is SGDLS and CDR2 YYNGEE. This CDR3 is built from 14 residues. The junction had 6 bases not matched to a gene; V was cut back by 3 bases and J by 10 bases. As DNA, the CDR3 is TGTGCCAGCAGCGGACAGGGGTTTAAGTCACCCCTCCACTTT. It specifies CASSGQGFKSPLHF.

This clone was observed a single time. The rearrangement joins TRBV27 to TRBJ2-3, with TRBD2 as a possible D gene (6 bases). The germline gives CDR1 MNHEY, CDR2 SMNVEV (reference sequence). The CDR3 has 16 residues. V was shortened by 4 bases and J by 1 base, with 15 bases between the two germline ends. The CDR3 sequence: CASSSPPTSRTDTQYF. The CDR3 region has the DNA TGTGCCAGCAGTTCCCCCCCCACTAGCCGCACAGATACGCAGTATTTT.

The rearrangement uses TRBV12-3 or TRBV12-4 and TRBJ1-4; D gene unclear. With 6 bases removed from V and 8 bases from J, the gap between germline ends came to 13 bases. There are 13 residues in the CDR3. CDR3 sequence reads: CASSLHRVEKLFF. CDR3 bases: TGTGCCAGCAGCCTCCATCGGGTCGAAAAACTGTTTTTT.

This chain links TRBV27 with TRBJ2-1; the D gene is possibly TRBD2 (5 bases). The CDR3 contains 16 residues. V was cut by 7 bases and J by 10 bases, with 26 bases left in between. From germline, CDR1 is MNHEY and CDR2 SMNVEV (reference sequence). The CDR3 reads CASKRWALSDPGEQFF. CDR3 sequence (DNA): TGTGCCAGCAAGCGCTGGGCTTTGTCTGATCCGGGGGAGCAGTTCTTC.

This chain joins TRBV27 and TRBJ2-6, with 8 bases lining up with TRBD1. V lost 6 bases to trimming and J lost 1 base; unmatched junction nucleotides: 11. Germline V gene sequence: CDR1 MNHEY, CDR2 SMNVEV (reference sequence). CDR3 length equals 18 residues. The CDR3 reads CASSLGQAGGSGANVLTF. The CDR3 coding sequence is TGTGCCAGCAGCTTGGGACAGGCAGGCGGGTCTGGGGCCAACGTCCTGACTTTC.

The V gene is TRBV7-9, the J gene TRBJ1-2; D possibly corresponds to TRBD1 (6 bases). V lost 5 bases to trimming and J lost 4 bases, with 20 bases between them. The length of the CDR3 is 16 residues. Germline CDR1 is SEHNR and CDR2 is FQNEAQ (reference sequence). CDR3 sequence: CASSSPLAGGLYGYTF. The CDR3 DNA reads as TGTGCCAGCAGCAGCCCCCTAGCTGGGGGCCTCTATGGCTACACCTTC.

The chain employs TRBV4-3 and TRBJ2-7; TRBD1 agrees at 7 bases. V trimming: 1 base; J trimming: 5 bases; junction bases outside the gene matches: 8. Germline-derived CDR1 and CDR2 are LGHNA and YSLEER. The CDR3 consists of 15 residues. CDR3 in amino acids: CASSQGGQKFDEQYF. The DNA for the CDR3 is TGCGCCAGCAGCCAAGGGGGACAGAAATTCGACGAGCAGTACTTC.

This clone was counted a single time. The V gene is TRBV27, the J gene TRBJ1-2; the D is unclear. CDR3 length: 17 residues. CDR1 and CDR2 from the germline V gene are MNHEY and SMNVEV (reference sequence). The V gene lost 1 base and the J gene lost 0 bases, with 15 bases spanning the gap. The CDR3: CASSLLGSTGANYGYTF. In nucleotides, the CDR3 is TGTGCCAGCAGTTTATTAGGCTCGACCGGAGCTAACTATGGCTACACCTTC.

J is TRBJ1-1 and V is TRBV2, with D unclear. The CDR3 spans 15 residues. Germline lookup yields CDR1 SNHLY and CDR2 FYNNEI. The V and J ends lost 8 bases and 0 bases respectively, with 16 bases between them. CDR3 region: CASSFSGLLNTEAFF. CDR3 DNA: TGTGCCAGCTCTTTTTCAGGACTCCTGAACACTGAAGCTTTCTTT.

The genes are TRBV24-1 and TRBJ2-7; D might be TRBD1 (5 bases). V was trimmed by 6 bases and J by 1 base, leaving 9 bases between them. The CDR3 contains 13 residues. Germline lookup yields CDR1 KGHDR and CDR2 SFDVKD. The CDR3 here is CATSSPGSYEQYF. CDR3 coding DNA: TGTGCCACCAGTTCACCAGGGTCCTACGAGCAGTACTTC.

The chain recombines TRBV7-2 with TRBJ2-5; D may be TRBD1 (6 bases). Germline CDR1 SGHTA, CDR2 FQGNSA. The ends were cut back, 5 bases at V and 3 bases at J, with 16 bases in the middle. The CDR3 sequence is 15 residues long. CDR3 in DNA: TGTGCCAGCAGCGCTTCGGCCCCAGGGGAAGAGACCCAGTACTTC. Its translation: CASSASAPGEETQYF.

The chain recombines TRBV7-3 with TRBJ1-3; D is uncertain. This CDR3 region has 18 residues. Trimming removed 4 bases at V and 1 base at J, with 20 bases between. Germline CDR1 and CDR2: SGHTA and FQGTGA. In nucleotides, the CDR3 is TGTGCCAGCAGCTCCCCGGAGGGCCGGGTGCTTTCTGGAAACACCATATATTTT. Encoded protein: CASSSPEGRVLSGNTIYF.

The chain links TRBV19 to TRBJ2-3, with TRBD2 identical over 8 bases. After removal of 0 bases from V and 3 bases from J, the junction contained 11 bases not matched to a gene. Germline CDR1 LNHDA, CDR2 SQIVND (reference sequence). The CDR3 length is 18 residues. CDR3: CASSIDAGGSGGTDTQYF. The CDR3 DNA reads as TGTGCCAGTAGTATAGACGCCGGGGGGAGCGGGGGAACAGATACGCAGTATTTT. The full variable domain, its missing parts supplied by reference TRBV19 and TRBJ2-3, is DGGITQSPKYLFRKEGQNVTLSCEQNLNHDAMYWYRQDPGQGLRLIYYSQIVNDFQKGDIAEGYSVSREKKESFPLTVTSAQKNPTAFYLCASSIDAGGSGGTDTQYFGPGTRLTVL.

The chain combines TRBV19 with TRBJ1-2, with D maybe TRBD1 (6 bases). Germline CDR1 is LNHDA and CDR2 is SQIVND (reference sequence). This CDR3 is 13 amino acids long. V lost 7 bases and J 2 bases, leaving 11 bases between the germline ends. CDR3 DNA: TGTGCCAGTATAGGACAGTCGAACTATGGCTACACCTTC. It yields the protein CASIGQSNYGYTF.

The J gene is TRBJ1-2, the V gene TRBV6-1; D is possibly TRBD1 (5 bases). From germline, CDR1 is MNHNS and CDR2 SASEGT. The CDR3 is 14 amino acids. The V end was cut by 1 base, the J end by 4 bases, with 10 bases between. The CDR3 DNA reads TGTGCCAGCAGTGAAGGTGCACAGGTCTATGGCTACACCTTC. As protein: CASSEGAQVYGYTF.

Points on this clone: A read error may produce the germline difference seen at one junction end. The rearrangement joins TRBV5-1 to TRBJ2-7; tentative D call: TRBD1 (6 bases). The CDR3 spans 15 residues. The germline V gene has CDR1 SGHRS and CDR2 YFSETQ. CDR3 sequence: CVSSTKLQGSYEQYF. For the CDR3, the DNA is TGCGTCAGCAGCACTAAGCTACAGGGATCCTACGAGCAGTACTTC.

This chain uses TRBV5-1 with TRBJ2-3; TRBD1 matches 9 bases. The V segment lost 3 bases and the J segment 3 bases; nucleotides outside the gene matches: 5. Germline CDR1 and CDR2: SGHRS and YFSETQ. This CDR3 contains 15 residues. CDR3 DNA: TGCGCCAGCAGCTCCGGGACAGGGCAAACAGATACGCAGTATTTT. Translating gives CASSSGTGQTDTQYF.

The rearrangement links TRBV27 to TRBJ2-7; maybe TRBD2 (6 bases). Germline CDR1 and CDR2: MNHEY and SMNVEV (reference sequence). Trimming left V 4 bases short and J 3 bases short, with 22 bases between. This CDR3 region has 17 residues. The chain's CDR3 is CASSSRAGTLRLYEQYF. The CDR3 DNA reads TGTGCCAGCAGTTCTCGCGCCGGGACTCTTCGGCTCTACGAGCAGTACTTC.

The CDR3 region has the DNA TGTGCCAGCAGCCCAGCGGGGGGAGTCGGACGGCAGTACTTC. It yields the protein CASSPAGGVGRQYF. V gene TRBV7-2 combines with J gene TRBJ2-7; 9 nucleotides align to TRBD2. Per germline, CDR1 SGHTA and CDR2 FQGNSA. The CDR3 extends over 14 amino acids. The J segment lost 9 bases and the V segment lost 5 bases, leaving 11 bases of the junction unmatched. Combining the CDR3 with reference TRBV7-2 and TRBJ2-7 gives the whole variable domain GAGVSQSPSNKVTEKGKDVELRCDPISGHTALYWYRQSLGQGLEFLIYFQGNSAPDKSGLPSDRFSAERTGGSVSTLTIQRTQQEDSAVYLCASSPAGGVGRQYFGPGTRLTVT.